The following is a T cell receptor (beta chain) sequence with its context. This clone is a singleton in its sample. Its cognate antigen has yet to be identified. No clone much larger than this one lies a single base away; base qualities are absent. This specimen comes from a study of OX40 agonist ivuxolimab in advanced cancers. Background on the whole study: Ivuxolimab was a fully human IgG2 agonistic monoclonal antibody targeting the costimulatory receptor OX40 (CD134). Intravenous ivuxolimab was administered to patients every 2 weeks at six dose levels: 0.01, 0.1, 0.3, 1.5, 3 and 10 mg/kg. Of the approximately 54 patients in dose escalation, some 20 had hepatocellular carcinoma, some 15 had melanoma, 9 had renal cell carcinoma and 9 had head and neck cancer. In the dose-escalation cohort, around four fifths of patients were male, and the mean age was 60 years with a range of about 20 to 79. Patients were allowed to have had prior anti-PD-1, anti-PD-L1 or anti-CTLA-4 therapy, and around 43% of the dose-escalation patients had been treated with checkpoint inhibitors. Partial responses were achieved by three dose-escalation patients, of whom one had hepatocellular carcinoma and two had cutaneous melanoma. Peripheral TCRbeta sequencing aimed to test whether ivuxolimab altered TCR sequence diversity and caused clonal T-cell expansion. The paper describes the monotherapy dose-escalation part (N = 52 patients) of the phase I trial of ivuxolimab. What the work shows at the level of the full study, not this receptor alone: Which antigens the clonally expanded peripheral T cells were specific for was not determined. In the 0.1-3.0 mg/kg groups, partial responders were among the patients with the lowest normalized peripheral clonal expansion, particularly in CD8+ T cells. After ivuxolimab, expanded clones were on average more numerous among CD8+ T cells than among CD4+ T cells. Low levels of normalized T-cell clonal expansion were also seen in some patients who did not respond. At doses from 0.1 to 3.0 mg/kg, clonal expansion was seen in both CD4+ and CD8+ blood T cells between baseline and week 6.

V lost 0 bases and J lost 2 bases, and the count of bases not matched to a germline gene is 4. CDR1 MNHEY and CDR2 SMNVEV were looked up in the germline V gene (reference sequence). Inclusive of the bounding cysteine and phenylalanine, the CDR3 is 18 residues long. This entry keeps only the CDR3 DNA: 54 bases, framed from base 1. The trial excluded patients who had a history of autoimmune disease or were on systemic immunosuppression. Peripheral blood for TCR sequencing was collected from all dose cohorts at baseline, on cycle 4 day 1, and on cycle 7 day 1. Samples came from an open-label, multicenter, first-in-human phase I dose-escalation trial of ivuxolimab. The trial enrolled adults with locally advanced or metastatic head and neck squamous cell, hepatocellular, melanoma or renal cell carcinoma. CD4+ and CD8+ T cells were sorted separately from peripheral blood before TCR sequencing. For sequencing of the TCRbeta CDR3 region, genomic DNA was extracted from the sorted cells. TCRbeta CDR3 regions were sequenced using the immunoSEQ Assay. Imported from immuneACCESS, the table was reduced by TCRdb to in-frame sequences with V and J called. These copies leave out some clones; in studies compared against another copy, an unresolved V gene accounts for under half, and the cause of the remainder is not known. The sample table contains approximately 54,000 clones; only one count was recorded for about 91% of them. Jointly, the top ten make up 8% to 9.5% of the sample.

The sequencing used CD4+ or CD8+ T cells sorted from blood, collected in a trial of the OX40 agonist ivuxolimab. This clonotype originated in an adult with an advanced solid tumor such as melanoma, head and neck, liver or kidney cancer. The rearrangement combines TRBV27 with TRBJ2-7; TRBD2 lines up with 16 middle nucleotides. The CDR3 here reads CASSLSGLAGGEPYEQYF. The DNA sequence is given as TGTGCCAGCAGTTTATCGGGACTAGCGGGAGGGGAACCCTACGAGCAGTACTTC.